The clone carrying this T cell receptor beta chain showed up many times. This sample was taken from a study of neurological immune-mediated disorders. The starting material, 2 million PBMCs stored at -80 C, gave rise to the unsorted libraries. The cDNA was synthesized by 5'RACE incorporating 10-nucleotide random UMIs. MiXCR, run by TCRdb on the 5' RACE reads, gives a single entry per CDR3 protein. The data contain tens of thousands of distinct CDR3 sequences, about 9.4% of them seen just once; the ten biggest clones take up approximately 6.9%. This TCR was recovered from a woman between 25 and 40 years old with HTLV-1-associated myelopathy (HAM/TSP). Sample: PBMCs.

The CDR3 DNA reads as TGCGCCAGCGGAGGGACAGGCGAAATTAATGAAAAACTGTTTTTT. As protein: CASGGTGEINEKLFF. The genes are TRBV5-1 and TRBJ1-4, with TRBD1 matching 8 bases. Germline loops: CDR1 SGHRS, CDR2 YFSETQ. V lost 7 bases and J lost 4; bases outside the gene matches: 9. This CDR3 comprises 15 residues.